The 26 T cell receptor beta chains reported below all come from one sample, sequenced in a study of shared clonotypes between healthy human individuals. Assay used: immunoSEQ multiplex PCR; TCRdb lists only in-frame clones, some missing. The sample gives 2,500,000 or so clones, approximately 94% of which show up once; around 0.4% is in the top ten. The sequencing input was naive CD4+ T cells from PBMCs. Regarding subset: CD45RA+ positively selected. All receptors come from a man between 18 and 29 years old in good health. Some clones in this sample may be carry-over from other donors' samples.

The rearrangement uses TRBV2 and TRBJ2-1; D assignment may be TRBD1 or TRBD2 (6 bases each). Per the germline V gene, CDR1 is SNHLY and CDR2 is FYNNEI. Trimming removed 1 base from V and 4 bases from J, with 11 bases in between. CDR3 length equals 15 residues. The DNA for the CDR3 is TGTGCCAGCAGTGAAGGTCAAGGGGGGTACAATGAGCAGTTCTTC. This translates into CASSEGQGGYNEQFF.

V is TRBV7-3 and J is TRBJ2-3; 11 nucleotides line up with TRBD2. This CDR3 has 16 amino acids. Looked up from germline, CDR1 is SGHTA and CDR2 is FQGTGA. After removal of 4 bases from V and 2 bases from J, the junction contained 5 bases not matched to a gene. CDR3 sequence reads: CASSSGLAASTDTQYF. The CDR3 nucleotides are TGTGCCAGCAGCTCGGGACTAGCGGCTTCCACAGATACGCAGTATTTT.

V and J are TRBV7-2 and TRBJ2-3, with D maybe TRBD1 (7 bases). This CDR3 contains 16 residues. Germline values: CDR1 SGHTA, CDR2 FQGNSA. The germline V and J ends were trimmed by 5 bases and 5 bases, with 20 bases remaining between them. The CDR3 region has the DNA TGTGCCAGCAGCGAAGGGACAGCGGGTGGGGGAGATACGCAGTATTTT. It yields the protein CASSEGTAGGGDTQYF.

The chain couples TRBV5-1 to TRBJ2-5; 9 nucleotides line up with TRBD1. This CDR3 comprises 16 residues. With 1 base clipped from V and 5 bases from J, the junction kept 9 bases outside the gene matches. Germline V gene sequence: CDR1 SGHRS, CDR2 YFSETQ. The DNA for the CDR3 is TGCGCCAGCAGCTTGCCTCAACAGGGGGCCGCGGAGACCCAGTACTTC. It codes for CASSLPQQGAAETQYF.

This clone was seen just once. CDR3 in DNA: TGTGCCAGCAGCGAAGAGAGCCTTAGCGGGACCGCCTGGGAGCAGTACTTC. Translation gives CASSEESLSGTAWEQYF. The chain couples TRBV7-8 to TRBJ2-7, with TRBD2 matching 8 bases. This CDR3 is 17 amino acids long. Germline loops: CDR1 SGHVS, CDR2 FQNEAQ. V lost 5 bases and J lost 7; bases outside the gene matches: 19.

This clone was observed once. The CDR3 loop reads CASSLVRGHGYGYTF. The CDR3 DNA reads TGCGCCAGCAGCTTGGTTAGGGGGCATGGCTATGGCTACACCTTC. The chain links TRBV5-1 to TRBJ1-2, with TRBD1 matching 7 bases. CDR1 and CDR2 (germline): SGHRS, YFSETQ. Unmatched junction bases numbered 6, after V lost 0 bases and J lost 4 bases. This CDR3 has 15 residues.

The chain carries TRBV30 and TRBJ1-1; 9 bases align to TRBD1. The CDR3 is 14 residues long. CDR1 is GTSNPN and CDR2 is SVGIG in the germline V gene (reference sequence). V lost 1 base to trimming and J lost 5 bases; unmatched junction nucleotides: 5. The CDR3 DNA sequence: TGTGCCTGGAGTGCGGACAGGGGTTGGACTGAAGCTTTCTTT. Translated: CAWSADRGWTEAFF.

The chain recombines TRBV28 with TRBJ2-7, with TRBD2 identical over 7 bases. V dropped 5 bases and J dropped 3; count of bases not matched to a gene: 7. This CDR3 region has 14 residues. Germline assignment: CDR1 MDHEN and CDR2 SYDVKM. CDR3 sequence reads: CASSGPGTIYEQYF. Here the CDR3 DNA reads TGTGCCAGCAGTGGGCCGGGGACTATCTACGAGCAGTACTTC.

The rearrangement joins TRBV10-3 to TRBJ1-5; D is ambiguous. The CDR3 has 17 residues. Trimming removed 3 bases at V and 2 bases at J, with 17 bases between. CDR1 ENHRY and CDR2 SYGVKD come from the germline V gene. CDR3 in amino acids: CAISDPTGSLGNQPQHF. The CDR3 nucleotides are TGTGCCATCAGTGACCCCACTGGTTCCCTCGGCAATCAGCCCCAGCATTTT.

J is TRBJ1-2 and V is TRBV5-4, with D perhaps TRBD1 (5 bases). V was clipped by 0 bases and J by 9 bases, with 12 bases between them. The germline gives CDR1 SGHNT, CDR2 YYREEE (reference sequence). The CDR3 is 13 residues long. This CDR3 reads CASSLGQPESYTF. The DNA of the CDR3 is TGTGCCAGCAGCTTGGGACAGCCCGAAAGCTACACCTTC.

The CDR3 nucleotides read TGTGCCAGCAGTTACGCGGCGAGGCTCACCTACGAGCAGTACTTC. Translation gives CASSYAARLTYEQYF. The chain carries TRBV6-5 and TRBJ2-7; D uncertain. From germline, CDR1 is MNHEY and CDR2 SVGAGI. V was clipped by 2 bases and J by 2 bases, with 13 bases between them. The CDR3 is 15 amino acids.

V is TRBV4-1 and J is TRBJ1-1; 7 bases are a match to TRBD1. V shed 3 bases and J 4 bases; nucleotides not matched to a gene: 5. The CDR3 runs to 14 residues. The germline gives CDR1 MGHRA, CDR2 YSYEKL. The CDR3 sequence: CASSQTGRTTEAFF. The CDR3 nucleotides are TGCGCCAGCAGCCAGACAGGGAGGACCACTGAAGCTTTCTTT.

As DNA, the CDR3 is TGTGCCAGCAGTGAAGCGGGACAGGGGCTTGGCTACACCTTC. Translating it yields CASSEAGQGLGYTF. The chain couples TRBV6-1 to TRBJ1-2; 10 bases align to TRBD1. The CDR3 has 14 amino acids. Germline V gives CDR1 MNHNS, CDR2 SASEGT. V was pared by 0 bases and J by 7 bases, with 2 bases of the junction left unmatched.

V usage is TRBV28 and J usage is TRBJ1-1, with TRBD1 identical over 11 bases. The CDR3 length is 17 residues. V shed 3 bases, J shed 8 bases, and the junction held 14 bases outside the gene matches. The germline CDR1 and CDR2 sequences are MDHEN and SYDVKM. The CDR3 DNA follows: TGTGCCAGCAGTTTGACCCCTTCTCGGACAGGGGGCTCGGAAGCTTTCTTT. Its protein product is CASSLTPSRTGGSEAFF. Using reference TRBV28 and TRBJ1-1 for the parts outside the CDR3, the full variable domain is DVKVTQSSRYLVKRTGEKVFLECVQDMDHENMFWYRQDPGLGLRLIYFSYDVKMKEKGDIPEGYSVSREKKERFSLILESASTNQTSMYLCASSLTPSRTGGSEAFFGQGTRLTVV.

The chain has TRBV5-4 and TRBJ1-2; 8 nucleotides align to TRBD1. Trimming took 4 bases from V and 4 from J; bases not matched to a gene: 9. Germline assignment: CDR1 SGHNT and CDR2 YYREEE (reference sequence). The CDR3 consists of 15 residues. The chain's CDR3 is CASSGAGQAFYGYTF. The CDR3 coding sequence is TGTGCCAGCAGCGGTGCGGGACAGGCGTTCTATGGCTACACCTTC.

This chain joins TRBV9 and TRBJ2-7; unclear D gene. Trimming pared 0 bases from V and 0 bases from J, leaving 13 bases between. Germline assignment: CDR1 SGDLS and CDR2 YYNGEE. This CDR3 spans 16 amino acids. As DNA, the CDR3 is TGTGCCAGCAGCGTAGGGCTTAGCCGGAGCTCCTACGAGCAGTACTTC. It encodes CASSVGLSRSSYEQYF.

This clone has more than one count but fewer than ten. This specimen includes other DNA sequences encoding the same CDR3. The rearrangement links TRBV10-3 to TRBJ1-1, with no clear D. V lost 2 bases and J lost 5, with 3 bases in between. The CDR3 consists of 11 residues. Germline CDR1 and CDR2: ENHRY and SYGVKD. The CDR3 DNA sequence: TGTGCCATCAGTGAGAGGACTGAAGCTTTCTTT. Its translation is CAISERTEAFF.

The chain is built from TRBV29-1 and TRBJ2-2; no clear D. Germline V gene data show CDR1 as SQVTM and CDR2 as ANQGSEA. V lost 4 bases and J lost 7, with 13 bases in between. The CDR3 contains 13 residues. The CDR3 DNA sequence: TGCAGCGTTGGTGTGCTTTCGAGCGGGGAGCTGTTTTTT. Translated, it gives CSVGVLSSGELFF.

The rearrangement links TRBV10-1 to TRBJ2-1, with 13 bases identical to TRBD2. Germline V gene lookup returns CDR1 WNHNN and CDR2 SYGVQD (reference sequence). CDR3 length: 14 amino acids. The V and J ends lost 2 bases and 11 bases, in that order; junction bases with no gene match: 3. The chain's CDR3 is CASSETSGGGQQFF. DNA for the CDR3: TGCGCCAGCAGTGAGACTAGCGGGGGGGGTCAGCAGTTCTTC.

V gene TRBV5-1 combines with J gene TRBJ1-2; D is unresolved. The germline gives CDR1 SGHRS, CDR2 YFSETQ. The CDR3 sequence is 11 residues long. Trimming left V 0 bases short and J 14 bases short, with 11 bases between. In DNA form, the CDR3 reads TGCGCCAGCAGCTTGGGCCGTGTCGCGACCTTC. Protein product: CASSLGRVATF.

The chain carries TRBV7-9 and TRBJ2-3; 9 bases line up with TRBD1. Trimming cost V 5 bases and J 1 base; bases outside gene matches: 7. Germline lookup yields CDR1 SEHNR and CDR2 FQNEAQ (reference sequence). CDR3 size: 16 residues. DNA of the CDR3: TGTGCCAGCAGCGGGCCGGGACAGGGCGGCACAGATACGCAGTATTTT. Amino acids: CASSGPGQGGTDTQYF. Filled out from reference TRBV7-9 and TRBJ2-3, the complete variable domain reads DTGVSQNPRHKITKRGQNVTFRCDPISEHNRLYWYRQTLGQGPEFLTYFQNEAQLEKSRLLSDRFSAERPKGSFSTLEIQRTEQGDSAMYLCASSGPGQGGTDTQYFGPGTRLTVL.

This clone was picked up a small number of times. This sequence joins TRBV9 and TRBJ2-7; 8 nucleotides align to TRBD2. CDR3 size: 16 residues. Trimming took 0 bases from V and 2 from J; bases not matched to a gene: 7. The germline V gene encodes CDR1 SGDLS and CDR2 YYNGEE. The CDR3 region is CASSVAAVAGTYEQYF. Here the CDR3 DNA reads TGTGCCAGCAGCGTAGCTGCAGTAGCGGGAACCTACGAGCAGTACTTC.

This clone has only one observation. V is TRBV5-1 and J is TRBJ1-4; D unresolved. This CDR3 is built from 15 residues. CDR1 is SGHRS, CDR2 YFSETQ, per germline. V lost 1 base, J lost 5 bases, and 12 bases lay in between. As DNA, the CDR3 is TGCGCCAGCAGCTTGAGTCCACAGACAAATGAAAAACTGTTTTTT. It translates to CASSLSPQTNEKLFF.

The CDR3 sequence is CASSIPGLAYEQYF. Written as DNA, the CDR3 is TGTGCCAGTAGTATTCCGGGACTCGCTTACGAGCAGTACTTC. This chain links TRBV19 with TRBJ2-5, with D perhaps matching TRBD2 (6 bases). The J call may not be correct, given that the DNA end is closer to TRBJ2-7. Per germline, CDR1 LNHDA and CDR2 SQIVND (reference sequence). The CDR3 has 14 residues.

This clone was picked up one time. J is TRBJ2-7 and V is TRBV19, with D perhaps TRBD1 (6 bases). V lost 4 bases, J lost 4 bases, and 17 bases lay in between. The CDR3 consists of 15 residues. In germline, CDR1 is LNHDA, CDR2 SQIVND (reference sequence). The CDR3: CASSTVTRGMYEQYF. The DNA for the CDR3 is TGTGCCAGTAGTACGGTTACCAGGGGTATGTACGAGCAGTACTTC. Using reference TRBV19 and TRBJ2-7 for the parts outside the CDR3, the full variable domain is DGGITQSPKYLFRKEGQNVTLSCEQNLNHDAMYWYRQDPGQGLRLIYYSQIVNDFQKGDIAEGYSVSREKKESFPLTVTSAQKNPTAFYLCASSTVTRGMYEQYFGPGTRLTVT.

The rearrangement uses TRBV5-1 and TRBJ2-5; D remains ambiguous. The germline V and J ends were trimmed by 4 bases and 0 bases, with 10 bases remaining between them. Germline values: CDR1 SGHRS, CDR2 YFSETQ. The CDR3 loop spans 14 amino acids. CDR3 amino acids: CASSPRRNQETQYF. The CDR3 nucleotides are TGCGCCAGCAGCCCCCGACGGAACCAAGAGACCCAGTACTTC. Full variable domain (remainder filled in from reference TRBV5-1 and TRBJ2-5): KAGVTQTPRYLIKTRGQQVTLSCSPISGHRSVSWYQQTPGQGLQFLFEYFSETQRNKGNFPGRFSGRQFSNSRSEMNVSTLELGDSALYLCASSPRRNQETQYFGPGTRLLVL.